The 27 T cell receptor beta chains below come from one sample, sequenced in a study of T cell responses to AZD1222 COVID-19 vaccine. Libraries were prepared by immunoSEQ multiplex PCR; TCRdb keeps only in-frame clonotypes and omits some of them. This table has tens of thousands of clones, over 75% appearing once. Sequenced here: peripheral blood, sampled 28 days after the second AZD1222 dose. All receptors derive from an adult who received the AZD1222 COVID-19 vaccine.

This chain uses TRBV5-5 with TRBJ2-2, with D possibly being TRBD1 or TRBD2 (5 bases each). Germline V gene sequence: CDR1 SGHKS, CDR2 YYEKEE (reference sequence). The CDR3 runs 15 residues. Deletions cut 4 bases from V and 4 bases from J, with 14 bases between. The CDR3 coding sequence is TGTGCCAGCAGCGCCGGGACGGCCTTCACCGGGGAGCTGTTTTTT. Amino acids: CASSAGTAFTGELFF.

The rearrangement uses TRBV19 and TRBJ1-4, with 8 bases aligning to TRBD1. Trimming took 4 bases from V and 0 from J; bases not matched to a gene: 13. The CDR3 is made up of 19 amino acids. CDR1 and CDR2 from the germline V gene are LNHDA and SQIVND (reference sequence). In DNA, the CDR3 is TGTGCCAGTAGTACCGGACAGGGTAGTATGTCTGCAACTAATGAAAAACTGTTTTTT. Protein product: CASSTGQGSMSATNEKLFF.

The genes are TRBV28 and TRBJ1-3; TRBD1 matches 7 bases. The CDR3 runs to 17 residues. CDR1 and CDR2 (germline): MDHEN, SYDVKM. V shed 4 bases, J shed 3 bases, and the junction held 12 bases outside the gene matches. The CDR3 DNA reads TGTGCCAGCAGTTCCAGGACAGGACGTATTCATGGAAACACCATATATTTT. It translates to CASSSRTGRIHGNTIYF.

The chain recombines TRBV5-6 with TRBJ1-2, with TRBD1 matching over 8 bases. In germline, CDR1 is SGHDT, CDR2 YYEEEE. The J segment lost 1 base and the V segment lost 0 bases, leaving 11 bases of the junction unmatched. This CDR3 contains 18 residues. The CDR3 nucleotides read TGTGCCAGCAGCTTGGATGGCCCCTGGACAGGGATTAACTATGGCTACACCTTC. Protein product: CASSLDGPWTGINYGYTF.

The chain joins TRBV24-1 to TRBJ2-2; possibly TRBD1 or TRBD2 for D (5 bases each). The CDR3 runs to 16 residues. Germline assignment: CDR1 KGHDR and CDR2 SFDVKD. CDR3 sequence (DNA): TGTCCCCCCCGTCCCCCCGGCACCGGGACGACCGGGGAGCTGTTTTTT. Protein product: CPPRPPGTGTTGELFF.

The gene calls are TRBV5-1 and TRBJ2-5, with TRBD1 matching 11 bases. There are 16 residues in the CDR3. V was pared by 0 bases and J by 1 base, with 2 bases of the junction left unmatched. The germline gives CDR1 SGHRS, CDR2 YFSETQ. The CDR3 DNA is TGCGCCAGCAGCTTGGTAGGGACAGGGGGCCAAGAGACCCAGTACTTC. This codes for CASSLVGTGGQETQYF.

This chain joins TRBV18 and TRBJ2-7; D perhaps matches TRBD2 (6 bases). V was pared by 2 bases and J by 0 bases, with 14 bases between. Germline loops: CDR1 KGHSH, CDR2 LQKENI. CDR3 length equals 16 residues. CDR3 nucleotide sequence: TGTGCCAGCTCACCATTTGGCGGGGATTTCTCCTACGAGCAGTACTTC. Its protein is CASSPFGGDFSYEQYF.

The chain carries TRBV30 and TRBJ1-5, with TRBD1 matching over 8 bases. V was pared by 5 bases and J by 3 bases, with 6 bases of the junction left unmatched. The CDR3 sequence is 14 residues long. CDR1 and CDR2 (germline): GTSNPN, SVGIG (reference sequence). The DNA of the CDR3 is TGTGCCTGGGGACCGGGACAGGCCAATCAGCCCCAGCATTTT. Protein: CAWGPGQANQPQHF.

This clone was found once. The rearrangement links TRBV7-6 to TRBJ2-2; D not resolved. Germline V gene lookup returns CDR1 SGHVS and CDR2 FNYEAQ. This CDR3 contains 13 residues. The V end was cut by 4 bases, the J end by 3 bases, with 6 bases between. For the CDR3, the DNA is TGTGCCAGCAGCTCTCATGACACCGGGGAGCTGTTTTTT. Amino acid sequence: CASSSHDTGELFF.

V usage is TRBV6-5 and J usage is TRBJ1-4; D is unresolved. The CDR3 is made up of 15 amino acids. V lost 7 bases and J 0 bases, leaving 12 bases between the germline ends. Germline values: CDR1 MNHEY, CDR2 SVGAGI. The CDR3, as DNA: TGTGCCAGCACCGAAGACCTGTCAACTAATGAAAAACTGTTTTTT. The encoded protein is CASTEDLSTNEKLFF.

This sequence joins TRBV6-1 and TRBJ1-2; no reliable D call. The CDR3 is 13 amino acids. Germline V lookup: CDR1 MNHNS, CDR2 SASEGT. V was cut by 2 bases and J by 7 bases, with 11 bases left in between. CDR3 region: CASSELTASGYTF. CDR3 sequence (DNA): TGTGCCAGCAGTGAACTTACCGCTAGTGGCTACACCTTC.

The chain links TRBV5-4 to TRBJ2-3, with 9 bases fitting TRBD2. V gave up 0 bases and J gave up 6 bases; unmatched junction bases: 5. CDR3 length: 15 amino acids. Germline CDR1 reads SGHNT; CDR2 reads YYREEE (reference sequence). The CDR3, as DNA: TGTGCCAGCAGCTTGGAGGCGGGGGGGCCGGATACGCAGTATTTT. It yields the protein CASSLEAGGPDTQYF.

The rearrangement links TRBV5-4 to TRBJ2-5; possible D gene TRBD1, 5 bases. Deletions cut 1 base from V and 2 bases from J, with 6 bases between. The V gene's germline CDR1 is SGHNT and CDR2 YYREEE (reference sequence). The CDR3 is made up of 13 amino acids. The CDR3 nucleotides read TGTGCCAGCAGCTTGTCAGGGCAAGAGACCCAGTACTTC. Translated: CASSLSGQETQYF. Using reference TRBV5-4 and TRBJ2-5 for the parts outside the CDR3, the full variable domain is ETGVTQSPTHLIKTRGQQVTLRCSSQSGHNTVSWYQQALGQGPQFIFQYYREEENGRGNFPPRFSGLQFPNYSSELNVNALELDDSALYLCASSLSGQETQYFGPGTRLLVL.

The rearrangement joins TRBV28 to TRBJ1-5, with no clear D. V shed 2 bases and J shed 6 bases, with 8 bases lying between them. Per germline, CDR1 MDHEN and CDR2 SYDVKM. The CDR3 sequence is 13 residues long. DNA of the CDR3: TGTGCCAGCAGTTTAGGCCTCAGTCAGCCCCAGCATTTT. It encodes CASSLGLSQPQHF.

The chain carries TRBV4-2 and TRBJ2-4; D unresolved. This CDR3 has 15 amino acids. Germline assignment: CDR1 LGHNA and CDR2 YNFKEQ. Trimming took off 0 bases at V and 7 bases at J, with 13 bases between the two ends. CDR3 coding DNA: TGTGCCAGCAGCCAAGATCCCCTAGAAGGGAACATTCAGTACTTC. As protein: CASSQDPLEGNIQYF.

The chain couples TRBV28 to TRBJ2-1; tentative D call: TRBD1 (6 bases). Germline CDR1 reads MDHEN; CDR2 reads SYDVKM. The CDR3 totals 14 residues. Trimming removed 7 bases at V and 3 bases at J, with 13 bases between. The CDR3 here is CASNEDSSYNEQFF. In nucleotides, the CDR3 is TGTGCCAGCAACGAGGACAGCAGCTACAATGAGCAGTTCTTC.

This chain joins TRBV9 and TRBJ2-7; the D gene is possibly TRBD1 (6 bases). Germline V gene data show CDR1 as SGDLS and CDR2 as YYNGEE. The length of the CDR3 is 15 residues. The germline V and J ends were trimmed by 0 bases and 3 bases, with 13 bases remaining between them. The DNA for the CDR3 is TGTGCCAGCAGCGTAGGCAGGGGTGATAACTACGAGCAGTACTTC. This codes for CASSVGRGDNYEQYF.

V is TRBV5-6 and J is TRBJ2-7; 10 positions agree with TRBD2. The CDR3 extends over 14 amino acids. The trim removed 1 base at V and 6 bases at J, leaving 4 bases unmatched. CDR1 and CDR2 (germline): SGHDT, YYEEEE. CDR3 in amino acids: CASSLYTSGVEQYF. For the CDR3, the DNA is TGTGCCAGCAGCTTGTATACTAGCGGGGTCGAGCAGTACTTC.

This rearrangement joins TRBV28 to TRBJ2-7, with 9 nucleotides matching TRBD1. The CDR3 sequence is 15 residues long. Germline trimming cut 4 bases from V and 5 bases from J; bases unmatched to any gene: 9. CDR1 and CDR2 (germline): MDHEN, SYDVKM. DNA for the CDR3: TGTGCCAGCAGTTCGGGCGGACAGGGGTTGCACGAGCAGTACTTC. This gives the protein CASSSGGQGLHEQYF. Full variable domain (remainder filled in from reference TRBV28 and TRBJ2-7): DVKVTQSSRYLVKRTGEKVFLECVQDMDHENMFWYRQDPGLGLRLIYFSYDVKMKEKGDIPEGYSVSREKKERFSLILESASTNQTSMYLCASSSGGQGLHEQYFGPGTRLTVT.

CDR3 protein: CASSLGQMNTEAFF. CDR3 in DNA: TGTGCCAGCAGCTTAGGACAGATGAACACTGAAGCTTTCTTT. The chain links TRBV7-9 to TRBJ1-1; D may be TRBD1 (5 bases). The V gene's germline CDR1 is SEHNR and CDR2 FQNEAQ (reference sequence). V was shortened by 1 base and J by 0 bases, with 6 bases between the two germline ends. This CDR3 is built from 14 residues.

V usage is TRBV28 and J usage is TRBJ1-5; D is perhaps TRBD1 (5 bases). V shed 3 bases and J shed 3 bases, with 12 bases lying between them. The germline V gene encodes CDR1 MDHEN and CDR2 SYDVKM. The CDR3 extends over 15 amino acids. CDR3 residues: CASSFRQSPNQPQHF. The CDR3 nucleotides read TGTGCCAGCAGTTTTAGACAGTCCCCCAATCAGCCCCAGCATTTT.

V is TRBV6-5 and J is TRBJ1-2; D remains unclear. The CDR3 runs to 14 residues. CDR1 is MNHEY and CDR2 is SVGAGI in the germline V gene. V was pared by 4 bases and J by 4 bases, with 13 bases between. In nucleotides, the CDR3 is TGTGCCAGCAGTTTCCGGACGGATATCTATGGCTACACCTTC. The encoded protein is CASSFRTDIYGYTF.

The V call is TRBV7-2, the J call TRBJ1-6; D not resolved. The germline gives CDR1 SGHTA, CDR2 FQGNSA. Deletions cut 3 bases from V and 10 bases from J, with 10 bases between. The CDR3 extends over 13 amino acids. The CDR3 reads CASSFRSGSPLHF. CDR3 sequence (DNA): TGTGCCAGCAGCTTTCGGTCCGGATCACCCCTCCACTTT.

This clone was counted between two and nine times. V gene TRBV19 combines with J gene TRBJ1-4; D is perhaps TRBD1 (6 bases). The CDR3 loop spans 14 amino acids. The V end was cut by 6 bases, the J end by 5 bases, with 13 bases between. Per the germline V gene, CDR1 is LNHDA and CDR2 is SQIVND (reference sequence). The CDR3 loop is CASRSRTVNEKLFF. The CDR3 coding sequence is TGTGCCAGTAGGAGTCGGACAGTAAATGAAAAACTGTTTTTT. Full variable domain (missing parts from reference TRBV19 and TRBJ1-4): DGGITQSPKYLFRKEGQNVTLSCEQNLNHDAMYWYRQDPGQGLRLIYYSQIVNDFQKGDIAEGYSVSREKKESFPLTVTSAQKNPTAFYLCASRSRTVNEKLFFGSGTQLSVL.

The rearrangement links TRBV9 to TRBJ2-4; 7 bases fit TRBD1. The CDR3 is 14 amino acids. V was pared by 4 bases and J by 10 bases, with 11 bases of the junction left unmatched. The germline gives CDR1 SGDLS, CDR2 YYNGEE. The CDR3 loop reads CASSPRSMGQIQYF. CDR3 nucleotides: TGTGCCAGCAGCCCCAGATCTATGGGACAGATTCAGTACTTC.

CDR3 sequence (DNA): TGTGCCAGTAGTGCCCGAAAGGGACAGGGTGACGAAAAACTGTTTTTT. It translates to CASSARKGQGDEKLFF. The chain has TRBV19 and TRBJ1-4; TRBD1 agrees at 9 bases. Losses at the gene ends were 5 bases for V and 8 bases for J; bases not matched to a gene: 12. Germline assignment: CDR1 LNHDA and CDR2 SQIVND (reference sequence). The CDR3 sequence is 16 residues long.

This chain uses TRBV6-2 or TRBV6-3 with TRBJ1-5; D is ambiguous. This CDR3 is built from 17 residues. Germline CDR1 reads MNHEY; CDR2 reads SVGEGT. The V gene lost 6 bases and the J gene lost 3 bases, with 21 bases spanning the gap. The CDR3 DNA sequence: TGTGCCAGCAGCCCACCCCCCCGTGTAGGTAACAATCAGCCCCAGCATTTT. Its protein product is CASSPPPRVGNNQPQHF.